Listed below are T cell receptor beta chains from one sample, sequenced in a study of blood T cell repertoires in COVID-19. This table comes from immunoSEQ multiplex PCR, and its TCRdb copy is limited to in-frame clones, with some not included. The sample has 200,000 to 300,000 clones, approximately 89% seen once. Material for sequencing was peripheral blood. These receptor sequences come from a man aged 40-55 years who had recovered from COVID-19. Both conserved end residues are part of each CDR3. The D gene is left open where the match is weak.

TRBD2 | TRBJ2-1 | TRBV5-4 | CASQGLAGDNEQFF
TRBD1 | TRBJ2-7 | TRBV18 | CASSRTGVDEQYF
TRBD1 | TRBJ1-2 | TRBV27 | CASSWGQGNYGYTF
- | TRBJ2-7 | TRBV18 | CASSSGTFYEQYF
- | TRBJ2-1 | TRBV5-4 | CASSSPRGDLNEQFF
- | TRBJ1-2 | TRBV5-4 | CASSFVRRGGGYGYTF
- | TRBJ2-2 | TRBV4-1 | CASSQDGLLTGELFF
- | TRBJ2-1 | TRBV13 | CASSLGAVEQFF
TRBD2 | TRBJ2-3 | TRBV10-3 | CAIRTSGDTQYF
TRBD1 | TRBJ2-7 | TRBV25-1 | CASSGPGQGEQYF
- | TRBJ2-4 | TRBV29-1 | CSVPPATRITAKNIQYF
- | TRBJ1-3 | TRBV19 | CASGRGGNTIYF
TRBD2 | TRBJ2-2 | TRBV5-1 | CASSLEGAGAGELFF
- | TRBJ2-6 | TRBV5-8 | CATRRRGAVSGANVLTF
TRBD1 | TRBJ2-5 | TRBV5-1 | CASSWGTGKETQYF
TRBD2 | TRBJ2-7 | TRBV2 | CASSVATSGSSYEQYF
TRBD2 | TRBJ2-3 | TRBV7-6 | CASSLGLAGGTDTQYF
TRBD1 | TRBJ2-7 | TRBV19 | CASRPGQGAPKQYF
TRBD1 | TRBJ2-7 | TRBV9 | CASSVRTGGGYEQYF
- | TRBJ2-7 | TRBV27 | CASSSRTSTYYEQYF
TRBD2 | TRBJ2-7 | TRBV7-9 | CASSLAGEGLLVYEQYF
- | TRBJ1-1 | TRBV3-1/TRBV3-2 | CASSPGDPPGTTNTEAFF
- | TRBJ1-3 | TRBV24-1 | CATNRCPPLSGNTIYF
TRBD2 | TRBJ2-1 | TRBV5-6 | CASSLVASGNNEQFF
- | TRBJ1-4 | TRBV4-3 | CASSQTREATNEKLFF
- | TRBJ1-1 | TRBV23-1 | CASTAGRLNTEAFF
- | TRBJ2-1 | TRBV6-5 | CVARSSYNEQFF
- | TRBJ2-5 | TRBV13 | CASTSWGKGRETQYF
TRBD2 | TRBJ2-1 | TRBV27 | CASSYLGAGYNEQFF
- | TRBJ2-2 | TRBV29-1 | CSVARRGGELFF
TRBD1 | TRBJ2-7 | TRBV13 | CASSYRGRGLEQYF
TRBD1 | TRBJ1-2 | TRBV30 | CAWTWDRAGGYTF
- | TRBJ2-5 | TRBV11-2 | CASSLSASGGGGTQYF
TRBD1 | TRBJ2-5 | TRBV11-2 | CASSPRGPKEETQYF
TRBD2 | TRBJ2-1 | TRBV5-1 | CASSSHSGGSYNEQFF
- | TRBJ2-1 | TRBV19 | CASSVDIYSYNEQFF
- | TRBJ2-1 | TRBV3-1/TRBV3-2 | CASSQDAPGSSYNEQFF
TRBD2 | TRBJ2-3 | TRBV10-1 | CASSELAGEIDTQYF
TRBD1 | TRBJ2-7 | TRBV5-1 | CASSLVGTGGYEQYF
- | TRBJ2-1 | TRBV6-5 | CASTGFNEQFF
- | TRBJ1-2 | TRBV7-7 | CASNVGLRVPLVVSTNYGYTF
- | TRBJ2-2 | TRBV11-3 | CASSLAGTSGELFF
- | TRBJ1-5 | TRBV7-2 | CASSLGVVGNQPQHF
TRBD1 | TRBJ1-2 | TRBV10-3 | CAITSGQLYGYTF
TRBD1 | TRBJ1-2 | TRBV6-5 | CASSPGDRNYGYTF
TRBD1 | TRBJ2-5 | TRBV9 | CASSPPGTGGRETQYF